The entry below gives a single T cell receptor beta chain sequence along with its context. Antigen unknown. This CDR3 is built from 16 residues. CDR1 is SGHDT and CDR2 is YYEEEE in the germline V gene. Losses at the gene ends were 2 bases for V and 0 bases for J; bases not matched to a gene: 7. These data originate in a study of cytomegalovirus exposure and HLA in healthy donors. Use of 60 Vbeta and 13 Jbeta primers characterized the PCR. Clones were read by immunoSEQ multiplex PCR, and TCRdb kept only the in-frame ones, dropping some. The sample lists 120,000 to 150,000 clones, 55% to 80% occurring once. Study conclusions and caveats: It was reported in a later analysis that an Asian-associated ancestry cluster showed fewer N-insertions than the 666-donor mean. Later analysis showed TCR association rates varying by HLA locus, highest for DRB1 and lowest for HLA-C. V segments that were indistinguishable, TRBV6-2 and TRBV6-3 among them, were omitted from analysis.

Sample: PBMCs. This clonotype was sampled from a woman between 40 and 50 years old in good health and CMV-seronegative. This chain links TRBV5-6 with TRBJ2-7, with 8 bases aligning to TRBD2. As DNA, the CDR3 is TGTGCCAGCAGCTTCGCGGGACTAGGGGACTCCTACGAGCAGTACTTC. Translated, it gives CASSFAGLGDSYEQYF.